The 27 T cell receptor beta chains below were found in one sample sequenced in a study of shared clonotypes between healthy human individuals. The protocol was immunoSEQ multiplex PCR, while the TCRdb copy is restricted to in-frame clones and leaves out a portion. The sample carries roughly 500,000 clones, about 84% recorded once. The sequenced material came from PBMCs. Source of these receptors: a middle-aged woman in good health. Some clones in this sample may be carry-over from other donors' samples.

This clone was recorded a few times. A far bigger clonotype differs at one base, so this is likely a read error. The chain combines TRBV28 with TRBJ1-2; D uncertain. Germline V gene lookup returns CDR1 MDHEN and CDR2 SYDVKM. This CDR3 has 12 residues. The CDR3 loop reads CAGSFAEYGYTF. CDR3 coding DNA: TGTGCCGGCAGTTTCGCGGAGTATGGCTACACCTTC.

The genes are TRBV7-3 and TRBJ2-5, with TRBD2 matching 7 bases. CDR1 is SGHTA and CDR2 is FQGTGA in the germline V gene. V was pared by 0 bases and J by 7 bases, with 5 bases of the junction left unmatched. The CDR3 contains 14 residues. CDR3 nucleotides: TGTGCCAGCAGCTTAACGGGAGGGCCCTCGACCCAGTACTTC. This gives the protein CASSLTGGPSTQYF.

The J gene is TRBJ2-2, the V gene TRBV7-9, with D hard to call. Germline V gene lookup returns CDR1 SEHNR and CDR2 FQNEAQ (reference sequence). Trimming took 1 base from V and 6 from J, leaving 3 bases between them. The CDR3 runs 12 residues. This chain's CDR3 is CASSLGSGELFF. The CDR3 nucleotides are TGTGCCAGCAGCTTAGGTTCCGGGGAGCTGTTTTTT.

The genes are TRBV28 and TRBJ2-7, with D tentatively TRBD1 (6 bases). Germline V lookup: CDR1 MDHEN, CDR2 SYDVKM. Trimming removed 2 bases from V and 2 bases from J, with 28 bases in between. CDR3 length: 20 amino acids. This CDR3 reads CASSLLGTSLPGAIAYEQYF. For the CDR3, the DNA is TGTGCCAGCAGTTTACTTGGGACATCTCTCCCCGGGGCCATCGCCTACGAGCAGTACTTC.

The genes are TRBV9 and TRBJ2-5; D ambiguous. The CDR3 loop spans 15 amino acids. Germline V gene lookup returns CDR1 SGDLS and CDR2 YYNGEE. The V end lost 3 bases, the J end lost 4 bases, and 16 bases lay between the germline ends. CDR3 nucleotide sequence: TGTGCCAGCAGCGCCTTCGGCCGGACCCCAGAGACCCAGTACTTC. It translates to CASSAFGRTPETQYF.

This clone showed up just once. CDR3 amino acids: CAIRDTGYNEQFF. DNA for the CDR3: TGTGCCATCAGGGATACAGGGTACAATGAGCAGTTCTTC. The chain recombines TRBV10-3 with TRBJ2-1, with D perhaps matching TRBD1 (6 bases). Germline V CDR1 and CDR2: ENHRY, SYGVKD. This CDR3 region has 13 residues. Trimming cost V 6 bases and J 4 bases, with 10 bases left between them.

A remark on this clone: Given a far larger clone just one base away, this is likely a sequencing read error. Other DNA sequences within the sample encode an identical CDR3. The rearrangement uses TRBV29-1 and TRBJ1-4; D might be TRBD1 (6 bases). CDR1 is SQVTM, CDR2 ANQGSEA, per germline. CDR3 length: 14 amino acids. Between the trimmed V and J ends, which lost 3 bases and 7 bases, there was a span of 15 bases. CDR3 DNA sequence: TGCAGCGTTGAGGCGGTGGGGGGCGTTGAAAAACTGTTTTTT. This codes for CSVEAVGGVEKLFF.

The CDR3 is CASSPVGDTEAFF. The DNA of the CDR3 is TGTGCCAGCTCCCCCGTGGGGGACACTGAAGCTTTCTTT. The rearrangement joins TRBV18 to TRBJ1-1; a possible D gene is TRBD1 (5 bases). This CDR3 region has 13 residues. In germline, CDR1 is KGHSH, CDR2 LQKENI. V dropped 6 bases and J dropped 3 bases, with 11 bases sitting between them.

In regard to this clone: This probably arose from a read error, given a far larger clone one base away. This chain uses TRBV21-1 with TRBJ1-2; the table assigns TRBD1, which was not confirmed against the DNA. TRBV21-1 is deemed a pseudogene. CDR3 length: 16 residues. The CDR3: CANSNWAKQDLGGYTF. DNA for the CDR3: TGTGCCAACAGCAATTGGGCCAAACAGGATTTGGGTGGCTACACCTTC.

The chain carries TRBV5-6 and TRBJ1-2, with D hard to call. CDR3 size: 13 residues. Per the germline V gene, CDR1 is SGHDT and CDR2 is YYEEEE. V lost 3 bases and J 7 bases, leaving 13 bases between the germline ends. The DNA of the CDR3 is TGTGCCAGCAGCTATATAAACGGTGGTGGCTACACCTTC. Its protein is CASSYINGGGYTF. The whole variable domain, filled in from reference TRBV5-6 and TRBJ1-2, reads DAGVTQSPTHLIKTRGQQVTLRCSPKSGHDTVSWYQQALGQGPQFIFQYYEEEERQRGNFPDRFSGHQFPNYSSELNVNALLLGDSALYLCASSYINGGGYTFGSGTRLTVV.

The count of this clone is one. The chain uses TRBV6-5 and TRBJ2-5; D call uncertain. V gave up 6 bases and J gave up 4 bases, with 6 bases separating them. This CDR3 contains 11 residues. CDR1 is MNHEY and CDR2 is SVGAGI in the germline V gene. CDR3: CASSGRETQYF. In nucleotides, the CDR3 is TGTGCCAGCAGCGGGCGAGAGACCCAGTACTTC.

As concerns this clone: A far more abundant clone sits one base away, making this likely a read error. The chain is built from TRBV30 and TRBJ1-5; TRBD1 agrees at 8 bases. CDR3 size: 12 residues. With 2 bases clipped from V and 15 bases from J, the junction kept 9 bases outside the gene matches. The V gene's germline CDR1 is GTSNPN and CDR2 SVGIG (reference sequence). This chain's CDR3 is CAWSPGTGPVHF. CDR3 bases: TGTGCCTGGAGTCCCGGGACAGGCCCAGTGCATTTT.

As for this clone: One base away lies a much larger clone, so this may be a sequencing read error. The chain links TRBV27 to TRBJ2-3; no reliable D call. The V gene's germline CDR1 is MNHEY and CDR2 SMNVEV (reference sequence). V gave up 0 bases and J gave up 0 bases, with 4 bases separating them. This CDR3 has 14 residues. The chain's CDR3 is CASSLSISTDTQYF. The CDR3 DNA follows: TGTGCCAGCAGTTTATCGATTAGCACAGATACGCAGTATTTT.

This chain links TRBV6-6 with TRBJ2-2, with TRBD1 identical over 8 bases. The germline gives CDR1 MNHNY, CDR2 SVGAGI (reference sequence). The CDR3 extends over 14 amino acids. V was pared by 7 bases and J by 7 bases, with 8 bases of the junction left unmatched. CDR3 DNA: TGTGCCAGCACCCCGGACAGGGCCAGCGGGGAGCTGTTTTTT. Translation gives CASTPDRASGELFF.

This clone showed up just once. The chain uses TRBV6-6 and TRBJ2-7, with unresolved D. Germline-derived CDR1 and CDR2 are MNHNY and SVGAGI (reference sequence). V lost 2 bases to trimming and J lost 2 bases, with 13 bases between them. The CDR3 runs to 15 residues. CDR3 DNA sequence: TGTGCCAGCAGTTACCGCGCCGGTAGGACCTACGAGCAGTACTTC. Translated, it gives CASSYRAGRTYEQYF.

The chain combines TRBV4-2 with TRBJ2-1; a possible D gene is TRBD2 (6 bases). The V and J ends lost 4 bases and 0 bases respectively, with 16 bases between them. The CDR3 runs 17 residues. Germline CDR1 LGHNA, CDR2 YNFKEQ. The DNA of the CDR3 is TGTGCCAGCAGCCCCGGGAGACTTCAGAGCTCCTACAATGAGCAGTTCTTC. Translated: CASSPGRLQSSYNEQFF.

The chain couples TRBV6-5 to TRBJ1-2; 9 bases align to TRBD1. The CDR3 is 13 amino acids. The V and J ends lost 2 bases and 10 bases, in that order; junction bases with no gene match: 5. Germline CDR1 is MNHEY and CDR2 is SVGAGI. CDR3 region: CASSYHGQGFYTF. The DNA of the CDR3 is TGTGCCAGCAGTTACCATGGACAGGGGTTCTACACCTTC.

As regards this clone: With only one base between it and a far larger clone, this is likely a read error. This chain links TRBV2 with TRBJ1-2; a weak D match, TRBD1 (6 bases). The CDR3 consists of 12 residues. Germline V CDR1 and CDR2: SNHLY, FYNNEI. CDR3 residues: CATQGGSNGYAF. The CDR3 region has the DNA TGTGCCACACAAGGGGGATCGAATGGCTACGCCTTC.

The genes are TRBV29-1 and TRBJ2-2; TRBD2 is a possible D gene (6 bases). The CDR3 runs to 13 residues. V was pared by 7 bases and J by 3 bases, with 12 bases between. In germline, CDR1 is SQVTM, CDR2 ANQGSEA. Here the CDR3 reads CSAGGWDTGELFF. In nucleotides, the CDR3 is TGCAGCGCTGGAGGGTGGGACACCGGGGAGCTGTTTTTT.

This clone occurred once. The CDR3 DNA reads as TGTGCCAGCTCTGAGTCCGGGGCTCCAGAGACCCAGTACTTC. Its protein is CASSESGAPETQYF. The chain joins TRBV6-1 to TRBJ2-5, with D perhaps given as TRBD1 or TRBD2 (5 bases each). The CDR3 is 14 amino acids. Trimming took off 8 bases at V and 4 bases at J, with 17 bases between the two ends. Germline loops: CDR1 MNHNS, CDR2 SASEGT.

This sequence joins TRBV27 and TRBJ2-5; D remains unclear. Germline CDR1 MNHEY, CDR2 SMNVEV (reference sequence). The CDR3 totals 12 residues. The V end lost 5 bases, the J end lost 5 bases, and 9 bases lay between the germline ends. CDR3 coding DNA: TGTGCCAGCAGTACAATGGGGGAGACCCAGTACTTC. It specifies CASSTMGETQYF.

Only a few counts were recorded for this clone. V is TRBV25-1 and J is TRBJ1-2; 9 bases map to TRBD1. With 3 bases clipped from V and 7 bases from J, the junction kept 9 bases outside the gene matches. Germline V lookup: CDR1 MGHDK, CDR2 SYGVNS. The CDR3 is made up of 15 amino acids. CDR3 DNA sequence: TGTGCCAGCAGTGAGGACAGGGGTAATCGGCGTGGCTACACCTTC. As protein: CASSEDRGNRRGYTF.

As regards this clone: This sequence is one base from a far larger clone and is likely a read error. Other nucleotide sequences from this sample produce the same CDR3. V is TRBV9 and J is TRBJ1-2, with D possibly TRBD1 on 5 matching bases. CDR1 SGDLS and CDR2 YYNGEE come from the germline V gene. This CDR3 spans 14 amino acids. The CDR3 DNA reads TGCGCCAGCAGCCCCCCGGGGCAGGCCATAGGCTACACCTTC. Its translation: CASSPPGQAIGYTF.

The V call is TRBV28, the J call TRBJ1-5, with TRBD1 identical over 8 bases. Germline assignment: CDR1 MDHEN and CDR2 SYDVKM. CDR3 length: 16 residues. V was pared by 3 bases and J by 4 bases, with 8 bases of the junction left unmatched. The CDR3 sequence is CASSLAGQEHNQPQHF. The CDR3 DNA reads as TGTGCCAGCAGTTTGGCGGGACAGGAACATAATCAGCCCCAGCATTTT. The full variable domain, completed using reference TRBV28 and TRBJ1-5, is DVKVTQSSRYLVKRTGEKVFLECVQDMDHENMFWYRQDPGLGLRLIYFSYDVKMKEKGDIPEGYSVSREKKERFSLILESASTNQTSMYLCASSLAGQEHNQPQHFGDGTRLSIL.

This clone was seen only a few times. This sequence joins TRBV19 and TRBJ1-1; the D gene is possibly TRBD1 (6 bases). Trimming removed 8 bases at V and 2 bases at J, with 15 bases between. Germline V gives CDR1 LNHDA, CDR2 SQIVND (reference sequence). This CDR3 spans 14 amino acids. The CDR3 loop is CASSKRGLNTEAFF. The CDR3 region has the DNA TGTGCCAGTTCTAAAAGGGGGTTAAACACTGAAGCTTTCTTT.

As concerns this clone: A far more abundant clone sits one base away, making this likely a read error. It is unclear where the CDR3 begins or ends on the DNA, so no DNA is shown, and the CDR3 is as TCRdb lists it. The same CDR3 arises from other DNA sequences in this sample as well. This chain links TRBV9 with TRBJ1-2. Ends included, the CDR3 has 16 residues. Germline V CDR1 and CDR2: SGDLS, YYNGEE. The CDR3 loop is CASSVGLGSSNYGYTF.

This chain uses TRBV10-1 with TRBJ2-3; no reliable D call. Deletions cut 8 bases from V and 6 bases from J, with 12 bases between. The CDR3 runs to 12 residues. Germline V gene lookup returns CDR1 WNHNN and CDR2 SYGVQD (reference sequence). The CDR3 region has the DNA TGCGCCAGCTCTCGGTCTACGGATACGCAGTATTTT. It codes for CASSRSTDTQYF.